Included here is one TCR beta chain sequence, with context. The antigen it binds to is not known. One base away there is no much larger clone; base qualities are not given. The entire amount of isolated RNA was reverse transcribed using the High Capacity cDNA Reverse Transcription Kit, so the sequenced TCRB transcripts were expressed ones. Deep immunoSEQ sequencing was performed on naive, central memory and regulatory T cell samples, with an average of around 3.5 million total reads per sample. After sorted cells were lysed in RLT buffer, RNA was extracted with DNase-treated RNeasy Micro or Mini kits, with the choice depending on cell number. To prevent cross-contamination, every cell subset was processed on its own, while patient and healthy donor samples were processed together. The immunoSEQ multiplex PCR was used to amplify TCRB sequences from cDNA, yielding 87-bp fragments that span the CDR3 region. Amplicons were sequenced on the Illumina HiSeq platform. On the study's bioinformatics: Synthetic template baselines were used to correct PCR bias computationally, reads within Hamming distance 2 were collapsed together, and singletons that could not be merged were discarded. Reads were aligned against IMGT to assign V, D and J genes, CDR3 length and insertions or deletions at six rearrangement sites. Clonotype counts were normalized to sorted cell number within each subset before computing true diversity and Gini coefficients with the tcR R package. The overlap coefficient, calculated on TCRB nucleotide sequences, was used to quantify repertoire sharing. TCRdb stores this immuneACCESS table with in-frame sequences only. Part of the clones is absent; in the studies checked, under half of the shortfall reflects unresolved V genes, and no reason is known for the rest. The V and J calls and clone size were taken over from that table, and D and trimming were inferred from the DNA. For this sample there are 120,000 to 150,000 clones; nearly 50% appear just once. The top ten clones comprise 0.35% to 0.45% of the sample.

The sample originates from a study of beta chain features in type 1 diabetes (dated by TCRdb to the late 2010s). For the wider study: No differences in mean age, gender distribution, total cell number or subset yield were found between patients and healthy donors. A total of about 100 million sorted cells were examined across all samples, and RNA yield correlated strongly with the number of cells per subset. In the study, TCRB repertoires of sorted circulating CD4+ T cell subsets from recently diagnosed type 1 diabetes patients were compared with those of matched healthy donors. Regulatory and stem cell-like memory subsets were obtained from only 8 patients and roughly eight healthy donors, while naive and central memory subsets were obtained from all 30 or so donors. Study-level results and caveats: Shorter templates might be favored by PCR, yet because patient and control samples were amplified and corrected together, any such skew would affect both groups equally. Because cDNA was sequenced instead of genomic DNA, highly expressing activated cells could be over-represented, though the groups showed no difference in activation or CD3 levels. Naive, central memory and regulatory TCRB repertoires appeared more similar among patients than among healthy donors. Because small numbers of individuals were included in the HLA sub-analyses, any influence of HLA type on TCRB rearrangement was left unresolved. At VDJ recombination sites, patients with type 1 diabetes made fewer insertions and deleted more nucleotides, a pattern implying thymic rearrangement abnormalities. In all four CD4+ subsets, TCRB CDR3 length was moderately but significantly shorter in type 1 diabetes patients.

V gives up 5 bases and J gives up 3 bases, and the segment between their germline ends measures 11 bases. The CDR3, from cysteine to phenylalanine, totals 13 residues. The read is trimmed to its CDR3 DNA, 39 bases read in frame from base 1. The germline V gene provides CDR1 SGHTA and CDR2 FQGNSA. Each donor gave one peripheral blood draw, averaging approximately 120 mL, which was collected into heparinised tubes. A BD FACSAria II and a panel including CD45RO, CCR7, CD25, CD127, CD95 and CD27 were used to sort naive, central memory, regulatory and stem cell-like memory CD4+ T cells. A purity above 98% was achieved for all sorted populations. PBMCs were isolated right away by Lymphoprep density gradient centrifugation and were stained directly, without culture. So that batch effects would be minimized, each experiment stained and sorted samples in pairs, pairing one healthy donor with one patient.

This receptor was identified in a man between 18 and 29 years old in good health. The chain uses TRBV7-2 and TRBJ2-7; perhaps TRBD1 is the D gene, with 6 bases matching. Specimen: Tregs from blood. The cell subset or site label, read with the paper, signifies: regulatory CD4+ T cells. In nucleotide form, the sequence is TGTGCCAGCAGCCTTACCAGGGGCTACGAGCAGTACTTC. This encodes CASSLTRGYEQYF. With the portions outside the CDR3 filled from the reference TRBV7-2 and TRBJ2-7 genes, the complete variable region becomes GAGVSQSPSNKVTEKGKDVELRCDPISGHTALYWYRQSLGQGLEFLIYFQGNSAPDKSGLPSDRFSAERTGGSVSTLTIQRTQQEDSAVYLCASSLTRGYEQYFGPGTRLTVT.